The table lists the clone carrying this T cell receptor beta chain with many counts. Researchers used genomic DNA as the template to profile TCR beta VDJ and CDR3. In TCRdb, the reads were re-called with MiXCR into one record per CDR3 protein. The sample lists about 160,000 distinct CDR3 sequences, about 45% occurring once. The CDR3 runs 20 residues. Trimming at V came to 2 bases and at J to 4 bases, leaving 16 bases not matched to a gene. Germline CDR1 and CDR2: LNHDA and SQIVND (reference sequence). Flow cytometry had shown expanded CD8+CD57+ cells in the patients chosen for sequencing. Severe acquired aplastic anemia was the diagnosis recorded for all patients. Each patient gave a blood sample that was collected before any therapy had been received. The data were taken from a study of CD8+CD57+ T cells in acquired aplastic anemia. Overall study context: Isolated CD4+ and CD8+ cells, once sorted, yielded DNA averaging about 3.1 ug.

This chain joins TRBV19 and TRBJ2-1, with 11 bases matching TRBD2. The sequencing sample was made of sorted CD4+, CD8+, or CD8+CD57+ T cells (not recorded which) from PBMCs. This clonotype was sampled from a human donor with aplastic anemia. The CDR3 DNA reads TGTGCCAGTAGTATAACGTCGGCTAGCGGGAGGACCAGCCATTACAATGAGCAGTTCTTC. This encodes CASSITSASGRTSHYNEQFF.